Described below is a single T cell receptor (beta chain) sequence and its context. Its antigen target is currently unknown. No qualities accompany the bases; no much larger clone lies one base away. Another Seattle source contributed samples from volunteer blood donors who had recovered from COVID-19. Collaborating institutions collected whole blood in K2EDTA tubes following their own protocols. For TCRbeta analysis, collaborator samples were shipped as frozen whole blood, as isolated PBMCs, or as DNA extracted from either sample type. TCRbeta CDR3 regions were amplified from genomic DNA by means of the immunoSEQ Assay, a bias-controlled multiplex PCR. The paper's data handling went like this. The number of nucleated cells in each sample was estimated by amplification of reference gene primers within the assay. To quantify the absolute abundance of each unique TCRbeta CDR3 rearrangement, sequence reads were collapsed and filtered. For each sample, productive Simpson clonality was calculated as the square root of Simpson's diversity index across productive rearrangements. Imported from immuneACCESS, the table was reduced by TCRdb to in-frame sequences with V and J called. These copies leave out some clones; in studies compared against another copy, an unresolved V gene accounts for under half, and the cause of the remainder is not known. D and trimming come from the DNA, and the V and J calls and clone size come from that table. The sample contains hundreds of thousands of clones, about 90% of them found a single time. The ten largest clones add up to 6% to 9% of the sample.

These data belong to a study of blood T cell repertoires in COVID-19 (dated by TCRdb to 2020 to 2022). Concerning the study at large: Samples covering the acute and convalescent phases of COVID-19 were provided by collaborators in the United States, Italy and Spain. The prospective study material was composed of cDNA or gDNA derived from T cells, B-cell-depleted T cells, or PBMCs. Subjects who had been exposed to COVID-19, were actively infected with it, or had recovered from it provided the deeply sampled blood TCRbeta repertoires that made up the dataset. The repertoires were released in a freely available public database meant as a resource for research on the immune response to SARS-CoV-2. The samples were drawn from two sources: the first 160 participants of the ongoing ImmuneRACE study, and 1,254 subjects contributed by 6 global collaborators. Nearly every sample came with metadata listing a de-identified subject ID, COVID-19 status, age in years and sex. Where available, HLA class I and class II types were obtained from metadata supplied by the sample provider rather than from assay-based typing. What the study reported, not specific to this receptor: How much clinical and demographic metadata was included differed by source and by participant, and the metadata was provided uncurated.

CDR1 and CDR2, looked up from the germline V gene (reference sequence), are SGHNT and YYREEE. The CDR3 contains 15 residues, cysteine and phenylalanine counted. The entry retains the CDR3 DNA only, 45 bases that are in frame from base 1. V gives up 0 bases and J gives up 1 base, and the segment between their germline ends measures 10 bases. The chain was built from TRBV5-4 and TRBJ1-2, with the D segment identity uncertain. Input material: peripheral blood. The clonotype comes from a man aged 55 to 70 who had recovered from COVID-19. The DNA sequence is as follows: TGTGCCAGCAGCTTGGTCGGTCACAGTAACTATGGCTACACCTTC. It specifies CASSLVGHSNYGYTF.